The 30 T cell receptor beta chains below were found in one sample sequenced in a study of blood T cell repertoires in COVID-19. TCRdb's table, derived via immunoSEQ multiplex PCR, lists solely in-frame clones and lacks some. The repertoire holds 150,000 to 180,000 clones, with roughly 84% as singletons. The specimen sequenced was peripheral blood. These receptors all stem from a man aged 55 to 69 with COVID-19, enrolled during active disease.

The chain joins TRBV12-2 to TRBJ2-1; the table's TRBD2 call for D was not verified on the DNA. TRBV12-2 is a recognized pseudogene. This CDR3 spans 8 amino acids. CDR3 nucleotide sequence: TGTGCCCTAGGTGAGCAGTTCTTC. It specifies CALGEQFF.

There are a few counts of this clone. V usage is TRBV11-2 and J usage is TRBJ1-2, with D maybe TRBD1 (6 bases). Trimming stripped 5 bases from V and 6 bases from J, with 13 bases between. CDR1 SGHAT and CDR2 FQNNGV come from the germline V gene. The CDR3 consists of 13 residues. The CDR3 coding sequence is TGTGCCAGCAGCGCACTTACAGGGAATGGCTACACCTTC. It translates to CASSALTGNGYTF.

The chain is built from TRBV6-5 and TRBJ1-1, with D possibly matching TRBD1 (5 bases). The V and J ends lost 8 bases and 1 base respectively, with 17 bases between them. The CDR3 loop spans 15 amino acids. CDR1 and CDR2 from the germline V gene are MNHEY and SVGAGI. The CDR3 loop reads CASGKLRTPNTEAFF. DNA of the CDR3: TGTGCCAGCGGAAAACTCAGGACACCGAACACTGAAGCTTTCTTT.

The CDR3 protein is CASTGGAGSQPQHF. In DNA, the CDR3 is TGTGCCAGCACAGGGGGCGCCGGGTCTCAGCCCCAGCATTTT. This sequence joins TRBV28 and TRBJ1-5; 8 positions match TRBD1. The V gene's germline CDR1 is MDHEN and CDR2 SYDVKM. Germline trimming cut 7 bases from V and 6 bases from J; bases unmatched to any gene: 8. The CDR3 has 14 amino acids.

The rearrangement links TRBV10-2 to TRBJ2-1, with TRBD2 matching over 9 bases. Germline V CDR1 and CDR2: WSHSY, SAAADI. This CDR3 has 13 amino acids. Losses at the gene ends were 11 bases for V and 7 bases for J; bases not matched to a gene: 9. The CDR3 DNA sequence: TGCGCCCTCCGATTAGCGGGAGAGAATGAGCAGTTCTTC. It specifies CALRLAGENEQFF.

In this sample, this clone turned up once. The chain is built from TRBV6-2 or TRBV6-3 and TRBJ1-1; D is perhaps TRBD1 (5 bases). The ends were cut back, 0 bases at V and 5 bases at J, with 13 bases in the middle. This CDR3 spans 15 amino acids. CDR1 and CDR2 (germline): MNHEY, SVGEGT. Written as DNA, the CDR3 is TGTGCCAGCAGTTACTCAGGGGTTCCGAGGACTGAAGCTTTCTTT. Residues: CASSYSGVPRTEAFF.

This chain uses TRBV6-6 with TRBJ1-5; a possible D gene is TRBD1 (5 bases). Germline CDR1 MNHNY, CDR2 SVGAGI (reference sequence). Deletions cut 5 bases from V and 3 bases from J, with 17 bases between. CDR3 length equals 16 residues. For the CDR3, the DNA is TGTGCCAGCAGTCCCTCCTTGGGGGGATCCAATCAGCCCCAGCATTTT. It yields the protein CASSPSLGGSNQPQHF.

The chain combines TRBV10-3 with TRBJ1-2; possible D gene TRBD1, 5 bases. CDR3 size: 13 residues. CDR1 and CDR2 (germline): ENHRY, SYGVKD. V was cut by 6 bases and J by 0 bases, with 8 bases left in between. The CDR3 reads CAIRTETNYGYTF. The CDR3 coding sequence is TGTGCCATCAGGACAGAAACTAACTATGGCTACACCTTC.

CDR3 bases: TGTGCCAGCTCACCATACTCTCCGGGGGCCGGGGAGCTGTTTTTT. Protein: CASSPYSPGAGELFF. The gene calls are TRBV18 and TRBJ2-2; D is possibly TRBD2 (6 bases). The CDR3 has 15 amino acids. Germline V gene lookup returns CDR1 KGHSH and CDR2 LQKENI. Deletions cut 2 bases from V and 6 bases from J, with 13 bases between.

This clone was counted a single time. This chain connects TRBV5-5 to TRBJ1-1; D is perhaps TRBD1 (6 bases). V was pared by 3 bases and J by 0 bases, with 12 bases between. The CDR3 runs 15 residues. From germline, CDR1 is SGHKS and CDR2 YYEKEE (reference sequence). CDR3 bases: TGTGCCAGCAGCTCCCGTCGGACAGTGAACACTGAAGCTTTCTTT. Its protein product is CASSSRRTVNTEAFF.

The V call is TRBV3-1 (or the pseudogene TRBV3-2), the J call TRBJ1-1; a possible D gene is TRBD1 (5 bases). Trimming left V 1 base short and J 7 bases short, with 13 bases between. The CDR3 sequence is 14 residues long. Germline V CDR1 and CDR2: LGHDT, YNNKEL (reference sequence). Here the CDR3 DNA reads TGTGCCAGCAGCCAAGTGGGGGGACCGATTGAAGCTTTCTTT. Its protein product is CASSQVGGPIEAFF.

The chain recombines TRBV6-2 or TRBV6-3 with TRBJ1-1; D not resolved. The CDR3 spans 11 residues. Germline CDR1 and CDR2: MNHEY and SVGEGT. V lost 6 bases and J 5 bases, leaving 7 bases between the germline ends. The CDR3 is CASSHGTEAFF. CDR3 sequence (DNA): TGTGCCAGCAGCCACGGGACTGAAGCTTTCTTT.

Only a few counts were recorded for this clone. The rearrangement joins TRBV18 to TRBJ2-2; D is possibly TRBD2 (5 bases). CDR1 and CDR2 from the germline V gene are KGHSH and LQKENI. The CDR3 is 16 amino acids. Trimming took off 3 bases at V and 1 base at J, with 12 bases between the two ends. This CDR3 is CASSPPVRGNTGELFF. CDR3 nucleotides: TGTGCCAGCTCACCCCCTGTTCGGGGGAACACCGGGGAGCTGTTTTTT.

This rearrangement joins TRBV21-1 to TRBJ1-2. TRBV21-1 constitutes a pseudogene. The CDR3 consists of 17 residues. The CDR3 nucleotides read TGTGCCAGCAGCAAAGCCTTTAGTTCGGAAATCGGGTATGGCTACACCTTC. Translated, it gives CASSKAFSSEIGYGYTF.

The CDR3 region is CASADRDRGSASPLHF. CDR3 bases: TGTGCTAGTGCCGACCGAGACAGGGGTAGTGCTTCACCCCTCCACTTT. The chain joins TRBV12-5 to TRBJ1-6; 8 bases line up with TRBD1. The CDR3 runs 16 residues. The V and J ends lost 7 bases and 9 bases, in that order; junction bases with no gene match: 14. CDR1 and CDR2 (germline): LGHNT, FRNRAP.

The rearrangement uses TRBV6-1 and TRBJ1-3; possibly TRBD1 for D (6 bases). This CDR3 region has 17 residues. Trimming cost V 0 bases and J 2 bases, with 14 bases left between them. Germline loops: CDR1 MNHNS, CDR2 SASEGT. In nucleotides, the CDR3 is TGTGCCAGCAGTGAAGCGCTTGGGGGGGGGCCTGGAAACACCATATATTTT. Its protein is CASSEALGGGPGNTIYF.

V is TRBV27 and J is TRBJ1-2, with TRBD1 matching over 7 bases. This CDR3 has 15 residues. Looked up from germline, CDR1 is MNHEY and CDR2 is SMNVEV (reference sequence). V shed 2 bases and J 0 bases; nucleotides not matched to a gene: 3. CDR3 loop: CASSLAGTANYGYTF. DNA of the CDR3: TGTGCCAGCAGTTTAGCCGGGACAGCTAACTATGGCTACACCTTC.

The chain couples TRBV27 to TRBJ2-1, with 7 bases lining up with TRBD2. Germline CDR1 is MNHEY and CDR2 is SMNVEV (reference sequence). The CDR3 runs 14 residues. The trim removed 1 base at V and 10 bases at J, leaving 7 bases unmatched. The CDR3 nucleotides read TGTGCCAGCAGTTTATTCATTGTCGGGGGGGAGCAGTTCTTC. Residues: CASSLFIVGGEQFF.

The chain recombines TRBV12-3 or TRBV12-4 with TRBJ1-2; D not resolved. The V and J ends lost 2 bases and 5 bases respectively, with 3 bases between them. The CDR3 runs 11 residues. CDR3 in amino acids: CASSLQYGYTF. The CDR3, as DNA: TGTGCCAGCAGTTTACAGTATGGCTACACCTTC.

This chain links TRBV5-1 with TRBJ1-2; tentative D call: TRBD1 (6 bases). The CDR3 totals 15 residues. CDR1 SGHRS and CDR2 YFSETQ come from the germline V gene. V lost 4 bases, J lost 3 bases, and 16 bases lay in between. CDR3 residues: CASSPRGAGDYGYTF. CDR3 sequence (DNA): TGCGCCAGCAGCCCCCGGGGGGCAGGGGACTATGGCTACACCTTC. The full variable domain, its missing parts supplied by reference TRBV5-1 and TRBJ1-2, is KAGVTQTPRYLIKTRGQQVTLSCSPISGHRSVSWYQQTPGQGLQFLFEYFSETQRNKGNFPGRFSGRQFSNSRSEMNVSTLELGDSALYLCASSPRGAGDYGYTFGSGTRLTVV.

This clone was seen a few times. The chain is built from TRBV28 and TRBJ2-5; a possible D gene is TRBD2 (5 bases). Germline loops: CDR1 MDHEN, CDR2 SYDVKM. The CDR3 runs to 15 residues. Deletions cut 2 bases from V and 5 bases from J, with 15 bases between. The CDR3 DNA sequence: TGTGCCAGCAGTTTAGCAGGTTCAGCGGTGGAGACCCAGTACTTC. Translation: CASSLAGSAVETQYF.

The chain has TRBV4-1 and TRBJ1-5, with 9 positions matching TRBD1. Germline lookup yields CDR1 MGHRA and CDR2 YSYEKL. CDR3 length equals 18 residues. Trimming at V came to 0 bases and at J to 3 bases, leaving 9 bases not matched to a gene. CDR3 DNA: TGCGCCAGCAGCCAAGAGGGACAGGGTTTGGGTGACAATCAGCCCCAGCATTTT. Its protein product is CASSQEGQGLGDNQPQHF.

This chain joins TRBV5-1 and TRBJ1-2; no clear D. Trimming left V 8 bases short and J 6 bases short, with 14 bases between. Germline lookup yields CDR1 SGHRS and CDR2 YFSETQ. The CDR3 has 12 residues. DNA for the CDR3: TGCGCCAGTTCCGACATATCAGATGGCTACACCTTC. This translates into CASSDISDGYTF.

V usage is TRBV19 and J usage is TRBJ1-1; TRBD1 agrees at 8 bases. This CDR3 is 16 amino acids long. Looked up from germline, CDR1 is LNHDA and CDR2 is SQIVND (reference sequence). V trimming: 5 bases; J trimming: 0 bases; junction bases outside the gene matches: 8. DNA of the CDR3: TGTGCCAGTAGTCCCGGACAGGGAAAGGTGAACACTGAAGCTTTCTTT. This translates into CASSPGQGKVNTEAFF.

The CDR3 sequence: CASSREVGSNEKLFF. The CDR3 coding sequence is TGTGCCAGCAGCAGGGAGGTGGGCAGTAATGAAAAACTGTTTTTT. The chain joins TRBV7-9 to TRBJ1-4; no clear D. Trimming removed 5 bases at V and 4 bases at J, with 14 bases between. CDR3 length equals 15 residues. Per germline, CDR1 SEHNR and CDR2 FQNEAQ (reference sequence).

This sequence joins TRBV9 and TRBJ2-7; 7 bases map to TRBD1. Germline trimming cut 4 bases from V and 1 base from J; bases unmatched to any gene: 5. This CDR3 has 14 residues. The germline V gene has CDR1 SGDLS and CDR2 YYNGEE. The CDR3 DNA sequence: TGTGCCAGCAGCCCGAGGGGACAGTCCTACGAGCAGTACTTC. It translates to CASSPRGQSYEQYF.

As regards this clone: This same CDR3 is encoded by further DNA sequences in the sample. V and J are TRBV18 and TRBJ2-1; 9 bases map to TRBD1. Germline CDR1 is KGHSH and CDR2 is LQKENI. J gave up 5 bases and V 2 bases, and 1 base lay outside the gene matches. The CDR3 length is 14 residues. CDR3 sequence: CASSPRQGDNEQFF. CDR3 sequence (DNA): TGTGCCAGCTCACCAAGACAGGGGGACAATGAGCAGTTCTTC.

The rearrangement uses TRBV15 and TRBJ2-1; TRBD2 aligns across 8 bases. Germline V gene lookup returns CDR1 LNHNV and CDR2 YYDKDF (reference sequence). The CDR3 has 18 residues. V dropped 2 bases and J dropped 5; count of bases not matched to a gene: 14. CDR3 protein: CATSRPEGKREPNNEQFF. As DNA, the CDR3 is TGTGCCACCAGCAGACCAGAGGGAAAGCGGGAGCCGAACAATGAGCAGTTCTTC.

This clone was seen only a few times. The rearrangement joins TRBV2 to TRBJ1-2; maybe TRBD1 (5 bases). CDR3 length: 12 residues. The ends were cut back, 6 bases at V and 7 bases at J, with 12 bases in the middle. The V gene's germline CDR1 is SNHLY and CDR2 FYNNEI. The CDR3 reads CASRTTAPGYTF. CDR3 DNA sequence: TGTGCCAGCAGGACGACAGCGCCTGGCTACACCTTC.

The chain joins TRBV4-1 to TRBJ1-4; TRBD1 aligns across 7 bases. J lost 7 bases, V lost 0 bases, and 8 bases had no gene match. This CDR3 is built from 16 residues. CDR1 is MGHRA, CDR2 YSYEKL, per germline. The CDR3, as DNA: TGCGCCAGCAGCCAAGAGGGGACAGTCCTGGGTGAAAAACTGTTTTTT. It yields the protein CASSQEGTVLGEKLFF.